Included here is one T cell receptor (beta chain) sequence, with context. Its antigen remains unknown. The V gene end was trimmed by 5 bases and the J gene end by 1 base; junction bases not matched to a gene: 6. Germline lookup yields CDR1 LNHDA and CDR2 SQIVND (reference sequence). The CDR3 has 17 residues. Method: immunoSEQ multiplex PCR; TCRdb's copy keeps in-frame clones and lacks some. The sample includes more than 7,000 clones, nearly 80% of them seen just once. These data originate in a study of somatic mutations in cytotoxic T cells in rheumatoid arthritis. Study summary: Peripheral blood samples of less than 35 ml EDTA were taken from patients directly after diagnosis and before treatment. Study findings and constraints: Clonality of CD8+ cells rose with age in rheumatoid arthritis patients but not healthy controls. The slight TRBV07 underrepresentation in rheumatoid arthritis patients received no adjustment for multiple comparisons.

The receptor was derived from an adult with rheumatoid arthritis. The V call is TRBV19, the J call TRBJ1-5; 12 nucleotides match TRBD1. Material for sequencing was CD8+ T cells sorted from blood. The CDR3 DNA sequence: TGTGCCAGTAGTTCGGGACAGGGGGCGCAAAGCAATCAGCCCCAGCATTTT. This sequence encodes CASSSGQGAQSNQPQHF. The complete variable domain, with remaining parts taken from reference TRBV19 and TRBJ1-5, reads DGGITQSPKYLFRKEGQNVTLSCEQNLNHDAMYWYRQDPGQGLRLIYYSQIVNDFQKGDIAEGYSVSREKKESFPLTVTSAQKNPTAFYLCASSSGQGAQSNQPQHFGDGTRLSIL.